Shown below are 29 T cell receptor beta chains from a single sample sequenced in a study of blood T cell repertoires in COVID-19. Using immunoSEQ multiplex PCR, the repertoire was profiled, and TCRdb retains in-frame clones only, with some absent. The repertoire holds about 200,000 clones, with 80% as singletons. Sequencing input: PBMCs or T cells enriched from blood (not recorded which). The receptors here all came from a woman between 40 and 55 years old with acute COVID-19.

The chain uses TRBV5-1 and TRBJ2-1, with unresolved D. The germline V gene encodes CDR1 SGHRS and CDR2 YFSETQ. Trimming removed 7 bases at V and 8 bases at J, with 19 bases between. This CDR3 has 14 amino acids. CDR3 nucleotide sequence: TGCGCCAGCGAACGAACCCCTAGTGGTGATGAGCAGTTCTTC. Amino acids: CASERTPSGDEQFF.

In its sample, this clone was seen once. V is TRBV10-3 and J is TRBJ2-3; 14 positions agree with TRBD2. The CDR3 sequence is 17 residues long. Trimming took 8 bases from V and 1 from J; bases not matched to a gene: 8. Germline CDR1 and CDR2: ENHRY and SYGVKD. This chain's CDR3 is CAIGGTSGGGGTDTQYF. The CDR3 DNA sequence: TGTGCCATCGGTGGGACTAGCGGGGGAGGAGGCACAGATACGCAGTATTTT.

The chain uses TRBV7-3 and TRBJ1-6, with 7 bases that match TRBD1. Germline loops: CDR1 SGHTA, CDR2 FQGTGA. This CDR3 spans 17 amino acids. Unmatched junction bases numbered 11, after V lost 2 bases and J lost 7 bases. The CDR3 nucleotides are TGTGCCAGCAGCTTAGGGGCAGGGGGTAGTCTGAATTCACCCCTCCACTTT. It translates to CASSLGAGGSLNSPLHF.

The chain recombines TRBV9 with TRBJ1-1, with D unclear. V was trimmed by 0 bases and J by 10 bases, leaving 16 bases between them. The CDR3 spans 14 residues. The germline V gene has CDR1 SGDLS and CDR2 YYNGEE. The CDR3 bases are TGTGCCAGCAGCGTAGATGCGCGTAGCTTCCGAGCTTTCTTT. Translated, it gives CASSVDARSFRAFF.

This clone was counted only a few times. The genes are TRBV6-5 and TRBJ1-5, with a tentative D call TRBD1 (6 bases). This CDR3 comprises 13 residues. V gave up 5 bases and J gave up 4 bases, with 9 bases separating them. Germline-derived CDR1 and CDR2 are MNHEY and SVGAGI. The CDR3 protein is CASSNDRNQPQHF. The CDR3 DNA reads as TGTGCCAGCAGTAACGACAGGAATCAGCCCCAGCATTTT.

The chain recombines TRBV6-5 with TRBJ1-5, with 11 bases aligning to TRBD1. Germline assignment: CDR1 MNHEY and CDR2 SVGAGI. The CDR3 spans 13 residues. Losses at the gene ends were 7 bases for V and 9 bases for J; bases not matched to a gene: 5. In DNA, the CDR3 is TGTGCCAGCACCGGACAGGGGGCTCGGCCCCAGCATTTT. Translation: CASTGQGARPQHF.

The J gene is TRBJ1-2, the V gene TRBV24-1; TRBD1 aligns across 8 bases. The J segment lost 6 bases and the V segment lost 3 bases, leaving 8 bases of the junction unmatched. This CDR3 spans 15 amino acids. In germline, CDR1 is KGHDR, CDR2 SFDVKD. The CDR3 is CATSDASGTGHGYTF. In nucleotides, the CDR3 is TGTGCCACCAGTGATGCTTCCGGGACAGGACATGGCTACACCTTC.

CDR3 protein: CAWREVRGTSYNEQFF. The CDR3, as DNA: TGTGCCTGGAGGGAGGTTCGCGGGACGTCCTACAATGAGCAGTTCTTC. J is TRBJ2-1 and V is TRBV30, with D possibly matching TRBD2 (6 bases). Germline values: CDR1 GTSNPN, CDR2 SVGIG (reference sequence). Trimming shortened V by 3 bases and J by 1 base, and 16 bases separated the two germline ends. This CDR3 spans 16 amino acids.

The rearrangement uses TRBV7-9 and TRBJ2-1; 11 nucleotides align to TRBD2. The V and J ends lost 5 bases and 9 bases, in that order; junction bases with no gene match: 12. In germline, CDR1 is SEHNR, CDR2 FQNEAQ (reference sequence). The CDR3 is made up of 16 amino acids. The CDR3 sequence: CASSRLAGNSGGEQFF. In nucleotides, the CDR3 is TGTGCCAGCAGCCGACTAGCGGGAAATTCAGGGGGTGAGCAGTTCTTC.

In DNA, the CDR3 is TGTGCTCGTCGAGGGCGCGGGGCAAACTATGGCTACACCTTC. As protein: CARRGRGANYGYTF. The genes are TRBV2 and TRBJ1-2, with a tentative D call TRBD1 (5 bases). Germline CDR1 and CDR2: SNHLY and FYNNEI. This CDR3 comprises 14 residues.

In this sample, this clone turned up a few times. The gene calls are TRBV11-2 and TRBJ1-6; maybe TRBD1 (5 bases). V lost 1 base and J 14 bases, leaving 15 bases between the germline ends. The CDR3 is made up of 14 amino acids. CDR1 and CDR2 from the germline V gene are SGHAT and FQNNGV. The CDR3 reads CASSLGGDAAALHF. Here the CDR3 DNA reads TGTGCCAGCAGCTTAGGCGGGGACGCCGCGGCCCTCCACTTT.

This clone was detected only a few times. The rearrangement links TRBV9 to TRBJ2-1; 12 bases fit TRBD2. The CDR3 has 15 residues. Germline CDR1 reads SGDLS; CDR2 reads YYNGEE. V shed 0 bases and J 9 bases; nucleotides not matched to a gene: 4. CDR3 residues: CASSVVASGRVEQFF. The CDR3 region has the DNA TGTGCCAGCAGCGTAGTGGCTAGCGGGAGGGTTGAGCAGTTCTTC.

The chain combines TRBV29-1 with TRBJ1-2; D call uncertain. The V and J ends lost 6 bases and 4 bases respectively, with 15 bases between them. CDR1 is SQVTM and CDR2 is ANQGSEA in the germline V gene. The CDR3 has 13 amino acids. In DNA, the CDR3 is TGCAGCGTGGAAAACGAAAACGGCTATGGCTACACCTTC. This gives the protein CSVENENGYGYTF.

The CDR3 region is CASSTLRELFF. In nucleotides, the CDR3 is TGTGCCAGTAGTACCCTCCGGGAGCTGTTTTTT. J is TRBJ2-2 and V is TRBV19; D is undetermined. Germline values: CDR1 LNHDA, CDR2 SQIVND (reference sequence). The CDR3 spans 11 residues. V lost 4 bases and J lost 9, with 6 bases in between.

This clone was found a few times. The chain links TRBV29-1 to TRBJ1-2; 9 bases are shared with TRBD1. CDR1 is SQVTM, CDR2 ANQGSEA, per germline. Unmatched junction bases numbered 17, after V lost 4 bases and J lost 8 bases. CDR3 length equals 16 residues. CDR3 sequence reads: CSVARLRDRERRGYTF. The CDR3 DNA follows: TGCAGCGTTGCCAGGCTCCGGGACAGGGAACGTCGCGGCTACACCTTC.

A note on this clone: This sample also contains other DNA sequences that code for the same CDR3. The CDR3 region is CASSSPGTDTQYF. The CDR3 nucleotides are TGTGCCAGCAGTTCGCCGGGCACAGATACGCAGTATTTT. The chain joins TRBV12-3 or TRBV12-4 to TRBJ2-3; D is undetermined. The CDR3 length is 13 residues. Deletions cut 4 bases from V and 1 base from J, with 6 bases between.

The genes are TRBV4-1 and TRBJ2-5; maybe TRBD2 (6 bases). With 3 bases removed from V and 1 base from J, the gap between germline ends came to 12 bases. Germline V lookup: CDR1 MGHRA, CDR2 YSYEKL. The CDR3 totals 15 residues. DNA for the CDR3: TGCGCCAGCAGCCAGGGACTTGGATTCCAAGAGACCCAGTACTTC. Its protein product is CASSQGLGFQETQYF.

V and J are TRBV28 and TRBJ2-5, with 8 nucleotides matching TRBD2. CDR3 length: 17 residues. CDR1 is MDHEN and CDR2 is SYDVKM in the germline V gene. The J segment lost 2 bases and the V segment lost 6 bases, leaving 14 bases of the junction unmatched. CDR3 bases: TGTGCCAGCAGCCGTGGGTCAGTCGGGACTAGGCAAGAGACCCAGTACTTC. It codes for CASSRGSVGTRQETQYF.

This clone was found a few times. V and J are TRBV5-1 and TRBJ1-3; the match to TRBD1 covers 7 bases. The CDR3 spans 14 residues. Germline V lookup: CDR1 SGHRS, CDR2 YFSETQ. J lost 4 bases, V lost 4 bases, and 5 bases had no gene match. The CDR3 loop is CASSLTGEGNTIYF. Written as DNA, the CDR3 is TGCGCCAGCAGCCTTACAGGGGAAGGAAACACCATATATTTT. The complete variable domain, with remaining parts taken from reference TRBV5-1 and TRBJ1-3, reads KAGVTQTPRYLIKTRGQQVTLSCSPISGHRSVSWYQQTPGQGLQFLFEYFSETQRNKGNFPGRFSGRQFSNSRSEMNVSTLELGDSALYLCASSLTGEGNTIYFGEGSWLTVV.

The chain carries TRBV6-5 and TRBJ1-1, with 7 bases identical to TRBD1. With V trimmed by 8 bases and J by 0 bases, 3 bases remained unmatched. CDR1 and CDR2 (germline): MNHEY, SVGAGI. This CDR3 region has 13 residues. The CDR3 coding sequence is TGTGCCAGCTGGGACAGAATGAACACTGAAGCTTTCTTT. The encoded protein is CASWDRMNTEAFF.

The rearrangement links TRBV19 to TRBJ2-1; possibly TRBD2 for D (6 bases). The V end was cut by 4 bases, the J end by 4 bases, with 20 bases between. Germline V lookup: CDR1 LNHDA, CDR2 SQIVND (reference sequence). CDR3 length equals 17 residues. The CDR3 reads CASSREGRWGTYNEQFF. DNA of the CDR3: TGTGCCAGTAGTAGGGAAGGACGGTGGGGGACTTACAATGAGCAGTTCTTC.

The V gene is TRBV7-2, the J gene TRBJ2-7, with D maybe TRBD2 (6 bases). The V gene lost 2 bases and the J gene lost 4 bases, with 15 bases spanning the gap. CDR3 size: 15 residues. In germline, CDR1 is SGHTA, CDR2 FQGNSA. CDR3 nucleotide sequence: TGTGCCAGCAGCTTAAGTAGCGGCGGAACTTACGAGCAGTACTTC. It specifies CASSLSSGGTYEQYF. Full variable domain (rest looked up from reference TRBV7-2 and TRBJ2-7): GAGVSQSPSNKVTEKGKDVELRCDPISGHTALYWYRQSLGQGLEFLIYFQGNSAPDKSGLPSDRFSAERTGGSVSTLTIQRTQQEDSAVYLCASSLSSGGTYEQYFGPGTRLTVT.

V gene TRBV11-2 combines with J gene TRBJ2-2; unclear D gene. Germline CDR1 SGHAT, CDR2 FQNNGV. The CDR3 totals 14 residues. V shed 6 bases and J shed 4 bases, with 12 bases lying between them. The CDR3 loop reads CASRPGPTTGELFF. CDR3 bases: TGTGCCAGCAGGCCAGGTCCGACCACCGGGGAGCTGTTTTTT.

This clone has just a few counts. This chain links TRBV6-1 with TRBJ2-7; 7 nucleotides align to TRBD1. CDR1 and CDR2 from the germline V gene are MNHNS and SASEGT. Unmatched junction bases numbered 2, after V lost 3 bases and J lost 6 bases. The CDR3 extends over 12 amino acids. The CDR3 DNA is TGTGCCAGCAGTGAGGCAGGGGGCGAGCAGTACTTC. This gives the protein CASSEAGGEQYF.

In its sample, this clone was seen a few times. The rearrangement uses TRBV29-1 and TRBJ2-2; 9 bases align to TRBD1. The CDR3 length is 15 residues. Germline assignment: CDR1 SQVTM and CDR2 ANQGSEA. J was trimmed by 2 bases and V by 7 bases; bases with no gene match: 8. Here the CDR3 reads CSATKGQGNTGELFF. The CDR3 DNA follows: TGCAGCGCAACGAAGGGACAGGGAAACACCGGGGAGCTGTTTTTT.

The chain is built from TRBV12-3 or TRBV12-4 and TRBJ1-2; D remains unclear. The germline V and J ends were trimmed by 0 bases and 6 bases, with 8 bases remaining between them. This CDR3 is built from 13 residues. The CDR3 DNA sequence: TGTGCCAGCAGTTTAGCGCCCGGGAATGGCTACACCTTC. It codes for CASSLAPGNGYTF.

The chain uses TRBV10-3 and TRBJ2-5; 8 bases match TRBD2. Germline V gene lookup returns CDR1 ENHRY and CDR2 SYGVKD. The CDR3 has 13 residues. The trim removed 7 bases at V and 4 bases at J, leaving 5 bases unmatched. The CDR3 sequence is CAINSGGRETQYF. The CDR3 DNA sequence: TGTGCCATCAACAGCGGGGGAAGAGAGACCCAGTACTTC.

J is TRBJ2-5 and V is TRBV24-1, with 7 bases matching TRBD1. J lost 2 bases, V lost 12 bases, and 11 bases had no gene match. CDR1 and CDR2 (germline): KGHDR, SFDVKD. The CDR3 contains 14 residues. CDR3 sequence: CASGPGQRQETQYF. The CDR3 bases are TGTGCCTCGGGACCGGGACAGAGGCAAGAGACCCAGTACTTC.

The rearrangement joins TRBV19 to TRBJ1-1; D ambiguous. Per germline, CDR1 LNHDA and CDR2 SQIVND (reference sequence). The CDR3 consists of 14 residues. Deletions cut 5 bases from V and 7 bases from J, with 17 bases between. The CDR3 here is CASSLIVGESEAFF. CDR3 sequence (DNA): TGTGCCAGTAGTCTTATTGTCGGGGAAAGTGAAGCTTTCTTT.